Presented here are 32 T cell receptor beta chains from one specimen sequenced in a study of cytomegalovirus exposure and HLA in healthy donors. Method: immunoSEQ multiplex PCR; TCRdb's copy keeps in-frame clones and lacks some. The repertoire includes some 190,000 clones, roughly 86% of them detected once, and about 7.7% sits in the top ten. Sequencing was done on a sample of PBMCs. The origin of the receptors is a man aged 25-45 years in good health and CMV-seropositive.

This chain joins TRBV4-1 and TRBJ2-7; TRBD1 matches at 9 bases. The CDR3 covers 16 residues. J lost 3 bases, V lost 0 bases, and 6 bases had no gene match. Per the germline V gene, CDR1 is MGHRA and CDR2 is YSYEKL. Written as DNA, the CDR3 is TGCGCCAGCAGCCAAGAAAAGGGGACAGGGATCTACGAGCAGTACTTC. This encodes CASSQEKGTGIYEQYF.

This chain joins TRBV10-3 and TRBJ2-7; D is perhaps TRBD2 (6 bases). Germline CDR1 ENHRY, CDR2 SYGVKD. This CDR3 comprises 16 residues. Trimming took 11 bases from V and 1 from J, leaving 24 bases between them. Written as DNA, the CDR3 is TGTGCCTCCCGAGGTAATAGCGGTGTTTTATCCTACGAGCAGTACTTC. Encoded protein: CASRGNSGVLSYEQYF.

J is TRBJ2-4 and V is TRBV19; D is unclear. The germline gives CDR1 LNHDA, CDR2 SQIVND (reference sequence). V lost 8 bases and J 3 bases, leaving 20 bases between the germline ends. The CDR3 runs 16 residues. CDR3 DNA sequence: TGTGCCAGTTCCTACTATGGTGCAAACGACAAAAACATTCAGTACTTC. Amino acid sequence: CASSYYGANDKNIQYF.

The chain recombines TRBV19 with TRBJ2-7; 11 bases fit TRBD1. CDR1 LNHDA and CDR2 SQIVND come from the germline V gene (reference sequence). The ends lost 4 bases at V and 5 bases at J; junction bases unmatched: 1. This CDR3 contains 13 residues. The CDR3 spells CASSRDRGDEQYF. The DNA of the CDR3 is TGTGCCAGTAGTAGGGACAGGGGGGACGAGCAGTACTTC.

The chain's CDR3 is CASSEAWPGPHNEQFF. In DNA, the CDR3 is TGTGCCAGCAGTGAAGCGTGGCCTGGACCTCACAATGAGCAGTTCTTC. V usage is TRBV2 and J usage is TRBJ2-1; the D is unclear. CDR3 size: 16 residues. The V end lost 0 bases, the J end lost 5 bases, and 14 bases lay between the germline ends. The germline gives CDR1 SNHLY, CDR2 FYNNEI.

This chain uses TRBV7-2 with TRBJ2-7, with TRBD2 identical over 15 bases. With 5 bases clipped from V and 2 bases from J, the junction kept 10 bases outside the gene matches. Germline V CDR1 and CDR2: SGHTA, FQGNSA. The CDR3 has 18 amino acids. DNA of the CDR3: TGTGCCAGCAGCACCTCCGTAGGACTAGCGGGAGGGCCCTACGAGCAGTACTTC. It translates to CASSTSVGLAGGPYEQYF.

The chain carries TRBV7-2 and TRBJ2-7; D might be TRBD2 (7 bases). The germline V gene encodes CDR1 SGHTA and CDR2 FQGNSA. V was shortened by 1 base and J by 7 bases, with 14 bases between the two germline ends. The CDR3 consists of 14 residues. The CDR3 region is CASSLGGGPREQYF. CDR3 coding DNA: TGTGCCAGCAGCTTAGGGGGGGGCCCTCGGGAGCAGTACTTC.

The rearrangement uses TRBV2 and TRBJ2-3; TRBD1 aligns across 9 bases. V lost 10 bases to trimming and J lost 4 bases; unmatched junction nucleotides: 6. This CDR3 is built from 13 residues. Looked up from germline, CDR1 is SNHLY and CDR2 is FYNNEI. As DNA, the CDR3 is TGTGCCACCAAGCGACAGGGGGCAGATACGCAGTATTTT. Its protein is CATKRQGADTQYF.

The chain couples TRBV18 to TRBJ1-5; 8 nucleotides agree with TRBD1. J was trimmed by 1 base and V by 3 bases; bases with no gene match: 5. The CDR3 loop spans 16 amino acids. CDR1 is KGHSH and CDR2 is LQKENI in the germline V gene. The CDR3 reads CASSPETGASNQPQHF. The CDR3 DNA is TGTGCCAGCTCACCGGAGACAGGGGCGAGCAATCAGCCCCAGCATTTT.

V is TRBV2 and J is TRBJ1-5, with D unresolved. Trimming shortened V by 4 bases and J by 3 bases, and 7 bases separated the two germline ends. Germline CDR1 SNHLY, CDR2 FYNNEI. The CDR3 consists of 13 residues. The CDR3 loop is CASSVTVNQPQHF. The CDR3 nucleotides read TGTGCCAGCAGTGTAACAGTCAATCAGCCCCAGCATTTT.

This clone was observed once. The chain has TRBV27 and TRBJ1-3, with 7 nucleotides matching TRBD1. Germline V gives CDR1 MNHEY, CDR2 SMNVEV (reference sequence). The CDR3 spans 14 residues. V lost 5 bases and J lost 2; bases outside the gene matches: 3. CDR3 in DNA: TGTGCCAGCAGTCCCGGGACAGCTGGAAACACCATATATTTT. This encodes CASSPGTAGNTIYF.

This clone was picked up a small number of times. The rearrangement joins TRBV7-2 to TRBJ2-5; D possibly matches TRBD1 or TRBD2 (5 bases each). V lost 5 bases to trimming and J lost 6 bases, with 22 bases between them. CDR1 is SGHTA and CDR2 is FQGNSA in the germline V gene. The CDR3 has 16 amino acids. Here the CDR3 reads CASSQFRDPPKKTQYF. Written as DNA, the CDR3 is TGTGCCAGCAGCCAATTCCGGGACCCCCCTAAAAAGACCCAGTACTTC.

This chain uses TRBV6-6 with TRBJ1-4, with D unresolved. Deletions cut 6 bases from V and 4 bases from J, with 15 bases between. This CDR3 has 15 residues. Germline CDR1 MNHNY, CDR2 SVGAGI (reference sequence). CDR3 residues: CASSPAATLNEKLFF. Here the CDR3 DNA reads TGTGCCAGCAGCCCCGCCGCGACCCTTAATGAAAAACTGTTTTTT.

This clone was seen a handful of times. This chain links TRBV11-2 with TRBJ2-5; D not resolved. The V and J ends lost 1 base and 5 bases respectively, with 11 bases between them. CDR1 and CDR2 (germline): SGHAT, FQNNGV. The CDR3 has 14 amino acids. The CDR3 loop reads CASSLGSLAETQYF. As DNA, the CDR3 is TGTGCCAGCAGCTTAGGCAGCCTGGCGGAGACCCAGTACTTC. The entire variable domain, with the rest obtained from reference TRBV11-2 and TRBJ2-5, is as follows: EAGVAQSPRYKIIEKRQSVAFWCNPISGHATLYWYQQILGQGPKLLIQFQNNGVVDDSQLPKDRFSAERLKGVDSTLKIQPAKLEDSAVYLCASSLGSLAETQYFGPGTRLLVL.

This clone showed up just once. The rearrangement uses TRBV7-2 and TRBJ2-7; 11 positions match TRBD1. This CDR3 is built from 15 residues. The V segment lost 4 bases and the J segment 2 bases; nucleotides outside the gene matches: 4. Looked up from germline, CDR1 is SGHTA and CDR2 is FQGNSA. The CDR3 nucleotides are TGTGCCAGCAGCTCACCGGGACAGGGGGCCTACGAGCAGTACTTC. Its protein product is CASSSPGQGAYEQYF.

This chain joins TRBV7-8 and TRBJ2-1; weak D call: TRBD2 (6 bases). Germline V gene data show CDR1 as SGHVS and CDR2 as FQNEAQ. Trimming removed 5 bases from V and 1 base from J, with 21 bases in between. The CDR3 has 18 residues. DNA for the CDR3: TGTGCCAGCAGCAACCGGGACGCGGGATGGGGGTCCTACAATGAGCAGTTCTTC. This encodes CASSNRDAGWGSYNEQFF. The full variable domain, completed using reference TRBV7-8 and TRBJ2-1, is GAGVSQSPRYKVAKRGQDVALRCDPISGHVSLFWYQQALGQGPEFLTYFQNEAQLDKSGLPSDRFFAERPEGSVSTLKIQRTQQEDSAVYLCASSNRDAGWGSYNEQFFGPGTRLTVL.

This rearrangement joins TRBV30 to TRBJ2-7; D may be TRBD2 (5 bases). The CDR3 is 13 amino acids. Trimming took 2 bases from V and 3 from J, leaving 11 bases between them. Germline V gene lookup returns CDR1 GTSNPN and CDR2 SVGIG (reference sequence). In DNA form, the CDR3 reads TGTGCCTGGAGTCGGTCCGGGAACTACGAGCAGTACTTC. It translates to CAWSRSGNYEQYF.

The rearrangement links TRBV28 to TRBJ2-4, with 7 bases aligning to TRBD2. The CDR3 extends over 15 amino acids. CDR1 and CDR2 from the germline V gene are MDHEN and SYDVKM. Trimming took 6 bases from V and 5 from J; bases not matched to a gene: 10. The CDR3 loop reads CASRTVEGRENIQYF. The CDR3 DNA is TGTGCCAGCAGAACCGTCGAGGGGAGGGAAAACATTCAGTACTTC.

This clone was recorded a few times. V gene TRBV20-1 combines with J gene TRBJ2-1; D is tentatively TRBD1 or TRBD2 (6 bases each). Germline CDR1 is DFQATT and CDR2 is SNEGSKA (reference sequence). There are 11 residues in the CDR3. V was pared by 3 bases and J by 10 bases, with 10 bases between. The CDR3: CSASGGSEQFF. CDR3 bases: TGCAGTGCTAGCGGGGGCAGCGAGCAGTTCTTC.

The V and J genes are TRBV2 and TRBJ1-3; TRBD1 is a possible D gene (6 bases). The CDR3 covers 13 residues. Trimming cost V 8 bases and J 2 bases, with 10 bases left between them. Germline loops: CDR1 SNHLY, CDR2 FYNNEI. The DNA of the CDR3 is TGTGCCAGCTTACAGGGAGCTGGAAACACCATATATTTT. It encodes CASLQGAGNTIYF.

The chain carries TRBV6-5 and TRBJ2-7; D is unresolved. This CDR3 is built from 15 residues. V lost 3 bases, J lost 9 bases, and 21 bases lay in between. Germline loops: CDR1 MNHEY, CDR2 SVGAGI. The CDR3 DNA is TGTGCCAGCAGTTATTTGGCCCCAAGAGGTGTCGCGCAGTACTTC. Protein: CASSYLAPRGVAQYF.

V is TRBV6-6 and J is TRBJ2-1, with D tentatively TRBD2 (5 bases). The CDR3 has 13 amino acids. CDR1 and CDR2 from the germline V gene are MNHNY and SVGAGI (reference sequence). V was trimmed by 4 bases and J by 6 bases, leaving 10 bases between them. In DNA form, the CDR3 reads TGTGCCAGCAGTTTCTCAAGCGGCAATGAGCAGTTCTTC. Amino acid sequence: CASSFSSGNEQFF.

This chain joins TRBV6-6 and TRBJ1-1; D not resolved. CDR3 length equals 14 residues. CDR1 and CDR2 (germline): MNHNY, SVGAGI (reference sequence). Trimming shortened V by 6 bases and J by 2 bases, and 13 bases separated the two germline ends. The CDR3 loop is CASSQIKGNTEAFF. The CDR3 DNA follows: TGTGCCAGCAGCCAAATCAAGGGAAACACTGAAGCTTTCTTT.

This clone has more than one count but fewer than ten. The chain recombines TRBV5-5 with TRBJ2-7; unclear D gene. V dropped 1 base and J dropped 7 bases, with 15 bases sitting between them. This CDR3 has 14 residues. Germline assignment: CDR1 SGHKS and CDR2 YYEKEE (reference sequence). The CDR3 nucleotides read TGTGCCAGCAGCTTGAGTCAATCGTATGAGGAGCAGTACTTC. As protein: CASSLSQSYEEQYF.

The table lists this clone with a count of one. V and J are TRBV15 and TRBJ2-7; TRBD2 matches at 11 bases. This CDR3 region has 17 residues. Trimming took 1 base from V and 4 from J; bases not matched to a gene: 9. Germline CDR1 reads LNHNV; CDR2 reads YYDKDF (reference sequence). Here the CDR3 reads CATSRGRTGLADYEQYF. CDR3 sequence (DNA): TGTGCCACCAGCAGAGGACGGACGGGACTAGCGGATTACGAGCAGTACTTC.

This rearrangement joins TRBV6-1 to TRBJ1-1; perhaps TRBD1 as D (5 bases). V was trimmed by 2 bases and J by 0 bases, leaving 7 bases between them. The CDR3 length is 14 residues. Germline V CDR1 and CDR2: MNHNS, SASEGT. CDR3 in amino acids: CASSERGMNTEAFF. In DNA form, the CDR3 reads TGTGCCAGCAGTGAACGGGGCATGAACACTGAAGCTTTCTTT.

Note on this clone: At one of its ends the junction is not consistent with the germline gene, which may arise from a read error. The gene calls are TRBV29-1 and TRBJ2-3; TRBD1 agrees at 8 bases. The V gene's germline CDR1 is SQVTM and CDR2 ANQGSEA. This CDR3 comprises 14 residues. The CDR3 bases are TGCAGCGTTGAAGGGACAGGGAGCAGAGATACGCAGTATTTT. This translates into CSVEGTGSRDTQYF.

This rearrangement joins TRBV9 to TRBJ2-7; TRBD2 matches at 12 bases. V dropped 4 bases and J dropped 4; count of bases not matched to a gene: 6. The CDR3 runs 15 residues. Looked up from germline, CDR1 is SGDLS and CDR2 is YYNGEE. The CDR3 loop reads CASSSRGLAGYEQYF. Here the CDR3 DNA reads TGTGCCAGCAGCTCACGGGGACTAGCGGGTTACGAGCAGTACTTC.

The chain carries TRBV7-3 and TRBJ2-3; tentative D call: TRBD1 (5 bases). The CDR3 loop spans 15 amino acids. Between the trimmed V and J ends, which lost 4 bases and 6 bases, there was a span of 17 bases. Per germline, CDR1 SGHTA and CDR2 FQGTGA. CDR3 bases: TGTGCCAGCAGCTCCAGTCAGGGCTTAAGGGATACGCAGTATTTT. Protein sequence: CASSSSQGLRDTQYF.

The gene calls are TRBV10-2 and TRBJ2-7, with D perhaps TRBD2 (7 bases). Trimming took off 5 bases at V and 0 bases at J, with 11 bases between the two ends. This CDR3 has 14 residues. Germline V gene lookup returns CDR1 WSHSY and CDR2 SAAADI. The CDR3 nucleotides are TGCGCCAGCAGTAACGGGGGGCTCTCCTACGAGCAGTACTTC. This codes for CASSNGGLSYEQYF.

The V gene is TRBV28, the J gene TRBJ2-2, with TRBD2 matching over 11 bases. V shed 6 bases and J 6 bases; nucleotides not matched to a gene: 9. CDR3 size: 16 residues. Per germline, CDR1 MDHEN and CDR2 SYDVKM. The CDR3 protein is CASRSTSGSLAGELFF. The CDR3 region has the DNA TGTGCCAGCAGATCTACTAGCGGGAGTTTAGCCGGGGAGCTGTTTTTT.

The V gene is TRBV4-3, the J gene TRBJ2-7; unclear D gene. Trimming removed 1 base at V and 4 bases at J, with 26 bases between. The germline CDR1 and CDR2 sequences are LGHNA and YSLEER. The CDR3 loop spans 19 amino acids. Here the CDR3 DNA reads TGCGCCAGCAGCCAAGTGGTCTGGCGGAGACCTACAACGCCGTACGAGCAGTACTTC. Translating gives CASSQVVWRRPTTPYEQYF.